Listed here is a single T cell receptor (beta chain). What antigen it recognizes has not been identified. Base qualities were left out, and no much larger clone turns up one base away. The sample belongs to a study of blood T cell repertoires in COVID-19 (TCRdb year 2020). For context, the study as a whole: Samples covering the acute and convalescent phases of COVID-19 were provided by collaborators in the United States, Italy and Spain. The material from the prospective study consisted of cDNA or gDNA derived from T cells, B-cell-depleted T cells, or PBMCs. A freely available public database, intended as a resource for researchers studying the immune response to SARS-CoV-2, is where the repertoires were released. Samples were obtained from the ongoing ImmuneRACE study (first 160 participants) and from about 1,300 subjects provided by 6 global collaborators. Where HLA class I and class II types were available, the types were taken from metadata supplied by the sample provider, not from assay-based typing. Subjects who had been exposed to COVID-19, were actively infected with it, or had recovered from it provided the deeply sampled blood TCRbeta repertoires that made up the dataset. A de-identified subject ID, COVID-19 status, age in years and sex were almost always included in the sample metadata. What the research found in general, with its limitations: The amount of clinical and demographic metadata varied by source and participant and was provided uncurated.

V lost 1 base and J lost 8 bases, and the count of bases not matched to a germline gene is 2. CDR1 and CDR2 are drawn from the germline V gene: SGDLS, YYNGEE. CDR3 length: 14 amino acids, cysteine to phenylalanine. Of all the DNA, just the CDR3 is kept, 42 bases in frame from base 1. TCRbeta CDR3 regions were amplified from genomic DNA using the immunoSEQ Assay, a bias-controlled multiplex PCR. In the paper's pipeline: Nucleated cell counts per sample were estimated from amplification of reference gene primers within the assay. To quantify the absolute abundance of each unique TCRbeta CDR3 rearrangement, sequence reads were collapsed and filtered. For each sample, productive Simpson clonality was calculated as the square root of Simpson's diversity index across productive rearrangements. TCRdb's version of the immuneACCESS table is confined to in-frame rearrangements and falls short of the full clone set. An unresolved V gene accounts for under half of the shortfall where checked; the remainder is of unknown origin. V, J and clone size are taken as reported in that table, and D and trimming were inferred from the DNA itself. Within this sample are fewer than 250,000 clones, with around 90% of them counted one time only. Roughly 0.8% of the sample is in the top ten clones.

One collaborating source in Seattle enrolled patients while the patients were actively infected and followed the patients over time throughout the course of disease. The collaborating institutions used their own protocols to collect whole blood in K2EDTA tubes. For TCRbeta analysis, collaborator samples were shipped as frozen whole blood, as isolated PBMCs, or as DNA extracted from either sample type. The chain couples TRBV9 to TRBJ1-6; TRBD1 aligns with 8 central bases. This clonotype originated in a man younger than 45 with COVID-19, enrolled during active disease. Source material: peripheral blood. The bases are TGTGCCAGCAGCGTACAGACAGGGGATTCACCCCTCCACTTT. Its protein product is CASSVQTGDSPLHF.